The TCR beta chain under discussion was sequenced for a study of cytomegalovirus exposure and HLA in healthy donors (TCRdb year 2017). In the study overall: In an earlier analysis of about 560 of the donors, about 260 Gb of sequence data and just under 120 million unique TCR beta sequences from roughly 190 million T cells were reported. An early release covering approximately 600 HLA-typed donors comprised approximately 290 gigabases of sequencing data and 85 million or so unique TCR sequences. Among the approximately 400 genotyped donors, about 85% belonged to the genetic ancestry cluster associated with self-reported Caucasian donors. The study aimed to test whether cataloging public T cell receptors could reveal signatures of past pathogen exposure. The study used immunosequencing to profile the T cell repertoires of around 600 subjects and linked those repertoires to cytomegalovirus serostatus. Besides the first cohort of around 700 subjects, a separate validation cohort made up of 120 or so different subjects was used. High-throughput TCR immunosequencing, statistical association of individual TCRs with disease status, and machine learning were combined to predict cytomegalovirus infection status. In a later analysis, previously published TCR beta repertoires from 550 to 700 donors were re-analyzed and high-resolution HLA genotyping was added so that TCR occurrence patterns could be studied. The later analysis used no new phenotypic data to find candidate immune exposures, relying instead on TCR beta sequences and their occurrence across donors. To decide whether each TCR beta V gene segment behaved as functional or pseudogenic, an earlier analysis of approximately 600 of the donors relied on high-throughput TCR beta sequencing. Alongside the repertoire data, information on donor age, sex, ethnicity and CMV serostatus was compiled. Genome-wide SNP genotypes for about 55% of the 666 donors were used in a later genetic analysis, which treated that subset as a discovery cohort. All discovery cohort repertoires had been generated using a single sequencing platform. HLA typing covered class I and class II loci at four-digit resolution. Typing coverage varied by locus: about 620-640 donors for A, B, C, DRB1 and DQB1; around 560 for DQA1; some 610 for DPA1; approximately 470 for DPB1. About five DR-DQ haplotypes were handled as single units for association and clustering because linkage in the cohort was strong. On average, roughly 200,000 unique TCR beta nucleotide sequences were sequenced per donor among 350 to 400 genotyped donors of the cohort, with 15% to 20% of those sequences being non-productive.

Findings and caveats that apply to the study as a whole: According to a later genetic analysis, donors in an Asian-associated ancestry cluster had fewer N-insertions in productive TCRs than the roughly 670-donor mean. Most CMV-associated TCR beta chains appeared to be HLA-restricted in a later analysis, and the HLA associations seemed to be driven largely by CMV exposure. In vitro tests confirmed that a few of the cytomegalovirus-associated TCR beta chains recognize cytomegalovirus antigens. In the study, roughly 160 TCR beta chains were listed as associated with cytomegalovirus. Correlated functional status among segregating V segments might reflect linkage disequilibrium, but an unknown experimental factor could not be ruled out. Roughly uniform sequencing depth across donors was assumed in presence/absence analyses, although this assumption may not hold. An association between a missense DCLRE1C variant and V-gene and J-gene trimming of TCR beta chains was found in a later genetic analysis and replicated in an independent cohort. For the cohort, immune exposure information was limited to CMV serostatus. The classifier was reported to diagnose cytomegalovirus status with high specificity and sensitivity in both the original cohort and the validation cohort. The earlier analysis of 587 of the donors excluded roughly 17 rarely observed V segments, including chromosome 9 orphons, because counts were too low. Because HLA typing was missing for some donors at each locus, association tests included only the typed subset. In a later analysis, several top co-occurrence clusters were reported to appear linked to parvovirus B19, influenza, CMV and Epstein-Barr virus. According to the authors, the approach could potentially be generalized to other disease states and immunological phenotypes. Because the 87-base-pair reads could not distinguish some IMGT-functional V segments, including TRBV6-2 and TRBV6-3, those segments were excluded. A later analysis found that HLA-associated TCR beta chains were more clonally expanded and had lower generation probabilities than equally common non-associated chains. A further reported finding was that TCR beta sequences accurately predicted the HLA-A and HLA-B alleles for most subjects in the first cohort. An earlier analysis of approximately 590 of the donors showed that most TCR beta V segments appeared in productive rearrangements either about 87% or about 30% of the time, which broadly matched IMGT annotations. At a false discovery rate of 0.05, a later analysis linked roughly 17,000 TCR beta sequences to specific HLA alleles. Across donors, most TCR sequences were observed very rarely, whereas some public TCRs were present in many individuals. When HLA alleles, especially DR and DQ, strongly co-occurred, attributing TCR associations to individual alleles was difficult. The sequencing pipeline was judged likely to have produced a cluster of highly shared sequence variants as a technical artifact. According to a later analysis, TCR association rates differed among HLA loci, with DRB1 alleles showing the most associated TCRs and HLA-C alleles showing the fewest. The cohort was sequenced for TCR beta chains only, and without alpha or paired-chain data the features that could be detected were limited.

As to this clone: No antigen is known for it. Within one base of it there is no much larger clone, and no base qualities were kept.

The cohort was made up of about 610 healthy bone marrow donors. Cohort members were all nominally healthy when sampled, although unrecorded immune exposures were likely present. The donor tested CMV seronegative and was one of the 352 seronegative cohort members. Every donor gave a peripheral blood sample, and the peripheral blood mononuclear cells from that sample were used for TCR beta sequencing. Genomic DNA extraction from the blood cell samples was performed with the Qiagen DNeasy Blood Extraction Kit. Library construction relied on the immunoSEQ multiplex PCR assay. For the multiplex PCR, a mixture combining 60 forward primers for TCR Vbeta segments and 13 reverse primers for TCR Jbeta segments was used. The CDR3 region of rearranged TCR beta genes was amplified from genomic DNA by a multiplex PCR assay. Amplified TCR beta libraries were sequenced as 87-base-pair reads on the Illumina HiSeq System. Concerning the study's data processing: A later analysis tallied around 80 million unique TCR beta chains across the 610 or so repertoires, and some 12 million of those chains were shared by two or more donors. To remove PCR and sequencing errors, raw reads were error-corrected and collapsed into unique sequences using a nearest-neighbor algorithm that merged closely related sequences. CDR3 sequences were aligned to IMGT reference sequences to assign V, D and J gene segments. For a sequence to be retained, at least a six-nucleotide match to both a V gene segment and a J gene segment was required. A rearrangement counted as productive if the CDR3 had no stop codons and remained in frame with V and J, and every other rearrangement counted as non-productive. CDR3 was defined according to IMGT convention as the region running from the second conserved V-encoded cysteine to the conserved J-encoded phenylalanine. In an earlier analysis of 500 to 650 of the donors, sequences lacking an unambiguous match to a single V gene segment were excluded. An earlier analysis of roughly 590 of the donors called V segments functional above 56.7% productive rearrangements and segregating when the between-donor standard deviation exceeded 5%. A statistical classification framework was built to diagnose cytomegalovirus status from the catalog of TCR beta chain sequences. In a later analysis, TCR nucleotide sequences were compared against IMGT/GENE-DB human TR gene sequences so that V and J genes could be assigned. Using the TCRdist pipeline, a later analysis assigned CDR3 sequences along with most-parsimonious VDJ recombination scenarios. A later analysis defined each TCR beta chain by its CDR3 amino acid sequence plus V-gene family, and excluded reads lacking a unique V-gene family. As a way to deal with suspected cross-contamination and a sequencing artifact, a later analysis dropped 450 to 600 nucleotide sequences that were highly shared and had low generation probability. In a later analysis, a clonal expansion index was calculated for each public chain from normalized within-repertoire ranks of inferred template counts. A later analysis computed generation probabilities with a VDJ recombination model fitted to out-of-frame rearrangements, and checked the results against IGoR. In a later analysis, TCR-TCR, TCR-HLA and TCR-CMV co-occurrence was scored with hypergeometric tests, and a repertoire-size bias correction was applied to TCR pairs. False discovery rates were estimated in a later analysis by permuting HLA or CMV assignments 20 times. In a later analysis, co-occurring TCRs were grouped using DBSCAN, and TCRdist sequence similarity was added for clustering within HLA-allele-positive subsets. Repertoires with fewer than 30,000 or more than 120,000 public chains, plus five repertoires with anomalous nucleotide sharing, were excluded from co-occurrence clustering. TCRdb mirrors the immuneACCESS table, restricted to in-frame sequences. Some clones are absent from its copies; in checked studies, under half trace to an unresolved V gene, and the reason for the others is unknown. Clone size and the V and J calls come from that table; the DNA yielded D and trimming. This sample lists approximately 200,000 clones; 70% to 80% were detected once. The ten largest clones represent approximately 0.22% of the sample.

Including cysteine and phenylalanine, the CDR3 has 11 amino acids. Of all the DNA, just the CDR3 is kept, 33 bases in frame from base 1. In the germline V gene, CDR1 corresponds to MNHEY and CDR2 to SVGAGI. V and J lose 7 bases and 5 bases, and a span of 8 bases separates them. This TCR was recovered from a girl aged 2 to 10 in good health and CMV-seronegative. The sample taken for sequencing was PBMCs. This chain joins TRBV6-5 to TRBJ2-5; too little of a D gene remains to name it. The DNA sequence reads TGTGCCAGCACTACCGGGGAGACCCAGTACTTC. Protein translation: CASTTGETQYF.